The rows below give T cell receptor beta chains drawn from one sample of a study of patients and donors after allogeneic stem cell transplantation. TCRdb independently ran MiXCR on the RT-PCR reads; one entry per CDR3 protein. The data show 190,000 or so distinct CDR3 sequences, less than 50% seen once. The sample was blood, either unsorted or a sorted T cell fraction (not recorded which). These TCRs come from a human donor who was either an allogeneic HSCT recipient or a stem cell or donor lymphocyte infusion donor (not recorded which). It is not recorded whose cells these are; they may come from a transplant donor. Both conserved end residues are trimmed from each CDR3. Rows give clone size only sometimes, using once, few, many, or a class for an expanded clone.

j_gene: TRBJ1-2
abundance: few
v_gene: TRBV18
CDR3aa: ASSTGIQGYT

j_gene: TRBJ1-1
abundance: NA
v_gene: TRBV20-1
CDR3aa: SARNQGGVAEAF

j_gene: TRBJ1-5
abundance: NA
v_gene: TRBV28
CDR3aa: ASSRNSNQPQH

j_gene: TRBJ1-1
abundance: NA
v_gene: TRBV30
CDR3aa: AWSVLENTEAF

j_gene: TRBJ1-4
abundance: NA
v_gene: TRBV7-2
CDR3aa: ASSESGNEKLF

j_gene: TRBJ1-2
abundance: few
v_gene: TRBV4-3
CDR3aa: ASSPEPGTGYT

j_gene: TRBJ1-5
abundance: few
v_gene: TRBV27
CDR3aa: ASSRLSYSNQPQH

j_gene: TRBJ1-2
abundance: NA
v_gene: TRBV7-9
CDR3aa: ASSSGVVNYGYT

j_gene: TRBJ1-3
abundance: few
v_gene: TRBV4-2
CDR3aa: ASSQAMAGSDTIY

j_gene: TRBJ2-2
abundance: NA
v_gene: TRBV5-1
CDR3aa: ASSRTSGGANTGELF

j_gene: TRBJ2-7
abundance: NA
v_gene: TRBV12-3/TRBV12-4
CDR3aa: ASSSVPGLALYEQY

j_gene: TRBJ1-1
abundance: NA
v_gene: TRBV6-2/TRBV6-3
CDR3aa: ASSYYPGPIEAF

j_gene: TRBJ2-1
abundance: few
v_gene: TRBV4-1
CDR3aa: ASSLKTGYNSYNEQF

j_gene: TRBJ1-1
abundance: NA
v_gene: TRBV28
CDR3aa: ASRLLNTEAF

j_gene: TRBJ1-1
abundance: NA
v_gene: TRBV4-3
CDR3aa: ASSRGTGPLEAF

j_gene: TRBJ2-7
abundance: NA
v_gene: TRBV5-1
CDR3aa: ASSLVPGGAEQY

j_gene: TRBJ1-4
abundance: few
v_gene: TRBV7-9
CDR3aa: ASSFGQNNEKLF

j_gene: TRBJ1-3
abundance: NA
v_gene: TRBV28
CDR3aa: ASTAGNTIY

j_gene: TRBJ2-3
abundance: once
v_gene: TRBV7-7
CDR3aa: ASSLGGGPKDTQY

j_gene: TRBJ1-3
abundance: NA
v_gene: TRBV4-1
CDR3aa: ASSQVGATGVPIY

j_gene: TRBJ2-2
abundance: NA
v_gene: TRBV27
CDR3aa: ASSPDPGPAGELF

j_gene: TRBJ1-1
abundance: many
v_gene: TRBV20-1
CDR3aa: SARSGMNTEAF

j_gene: TRBJ1-1
abundance: few
v_gene: TRBV12-3/TRBV12-4
CDR3aa: ASSLKGLTEAF

j_gene: TRBJ1-2
abundance: NA
v_gene: TRBV7-8
CDR3aa: ASSLQGYGYT

j_gene: TRBJ1-2
abundance: few
v_gene: TRBV6-5
CDR3aa: ASSYYGTGRINGYT

j_gene: TRBJ1-1
abundance: NA
v_gene: TRBV15
CDR3aa: ATSSGLRWNTEAF

j_gene: TRBJ1-1
abundance: NA
v_gene: TRBV12-5
CDR3aa: ASAIALGGGNTEAF

j_gene: TRBJ1-1
abundance: few
v_gene: TRBV15
CDR3aa: ATSREPTVMGTEAF

j_gene: TRBJ1-2
abundance: NA
v_gene: TRBV9
CDR3aa: ASSAGTDPYGYT

j_gene: TRBJ1-2
abundance: NA
v_gene: TRBV10-3
CDR3aa: AISESAGRYGYT